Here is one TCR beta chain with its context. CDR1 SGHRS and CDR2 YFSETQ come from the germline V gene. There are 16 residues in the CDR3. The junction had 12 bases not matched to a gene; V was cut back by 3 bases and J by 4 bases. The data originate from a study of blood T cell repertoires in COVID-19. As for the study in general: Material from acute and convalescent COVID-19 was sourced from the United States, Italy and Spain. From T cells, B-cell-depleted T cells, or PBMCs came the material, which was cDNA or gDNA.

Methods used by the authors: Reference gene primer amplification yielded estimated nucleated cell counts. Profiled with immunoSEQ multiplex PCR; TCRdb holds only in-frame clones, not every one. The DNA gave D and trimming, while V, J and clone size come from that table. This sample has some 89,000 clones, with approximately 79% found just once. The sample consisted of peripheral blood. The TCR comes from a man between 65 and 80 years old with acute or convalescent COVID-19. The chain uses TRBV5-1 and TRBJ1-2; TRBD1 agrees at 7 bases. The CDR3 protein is CASSSTPGQKFYGYTF. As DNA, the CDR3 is TGCGCCAGCAGCTCGACCCCGGGACAGAAGTTCTATGGCTACACCTTC.